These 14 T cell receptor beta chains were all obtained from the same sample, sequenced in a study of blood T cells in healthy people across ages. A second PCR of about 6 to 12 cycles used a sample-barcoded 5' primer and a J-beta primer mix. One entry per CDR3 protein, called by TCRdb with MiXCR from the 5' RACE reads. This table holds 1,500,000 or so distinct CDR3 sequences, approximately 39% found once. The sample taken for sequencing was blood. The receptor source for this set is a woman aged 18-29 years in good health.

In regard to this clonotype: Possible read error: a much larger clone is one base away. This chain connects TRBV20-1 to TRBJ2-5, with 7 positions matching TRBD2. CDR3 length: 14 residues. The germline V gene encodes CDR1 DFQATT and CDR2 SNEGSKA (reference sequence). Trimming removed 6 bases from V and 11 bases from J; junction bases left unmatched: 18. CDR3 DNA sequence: TGCAGTGCCGGGAGGACAACGAGACTGGATGAGCAGTACTTC. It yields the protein CSAGRTTRLDEQYF.

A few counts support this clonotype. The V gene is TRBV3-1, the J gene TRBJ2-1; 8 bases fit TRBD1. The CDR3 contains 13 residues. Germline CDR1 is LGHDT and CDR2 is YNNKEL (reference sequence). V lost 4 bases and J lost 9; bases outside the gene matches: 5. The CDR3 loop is CASSRDRRGEQFF. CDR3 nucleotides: TGTGCCAGCAGCCGGGACAGGCGGGGTGAGCAGTTCTTC.

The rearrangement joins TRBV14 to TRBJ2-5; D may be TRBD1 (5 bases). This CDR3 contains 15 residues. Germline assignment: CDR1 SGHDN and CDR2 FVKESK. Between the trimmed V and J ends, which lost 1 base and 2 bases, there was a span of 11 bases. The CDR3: CASSQGGPTQETQYF. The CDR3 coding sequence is TGTGCCAGCAGCCAAGGGGGCCCAACACAAGAGACCCAGTACTTC.

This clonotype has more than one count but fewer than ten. In DNA, the CDR3 is TGTGCCAGCAGTGATAGCGGGGGGGCCGGTGAGCAGTTCTTC. The encoded protein is CASSDSGGAGEQFF. The chain links TRBV6-4 to TRBJ2-1, with 11 bases fitting TRBD2. The J segment lost 9 bases and the V segment lost 3 bases, leaving 4 bases of the junction unmatched. The germline CDR1 and CDR2 sequences are MRHNA and SNTAGT. This CDR3 is built from 14 residues.

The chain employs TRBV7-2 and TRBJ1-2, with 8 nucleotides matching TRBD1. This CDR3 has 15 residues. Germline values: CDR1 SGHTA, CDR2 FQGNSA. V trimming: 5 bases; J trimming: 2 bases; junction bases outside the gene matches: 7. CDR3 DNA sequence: TGTGCCAGCAGCGCACAGACAGGGGTAAACTATGGCTACACCTTC. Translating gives CASSAQTGVNYGYTF.

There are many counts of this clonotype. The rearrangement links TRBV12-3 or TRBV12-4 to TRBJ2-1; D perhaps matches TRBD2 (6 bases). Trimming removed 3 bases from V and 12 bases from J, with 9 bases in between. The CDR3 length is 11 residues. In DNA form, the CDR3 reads TGTGCCAGCAGTTTGCGGGATCGGCAGTTCTTC. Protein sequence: CASSLRDRQFF.

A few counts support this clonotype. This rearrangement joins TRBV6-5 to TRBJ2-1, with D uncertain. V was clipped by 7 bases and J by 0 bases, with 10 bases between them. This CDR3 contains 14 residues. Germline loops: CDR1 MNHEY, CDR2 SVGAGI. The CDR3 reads CASTYRSSYNEQFF. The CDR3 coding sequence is TGTGCCAGCACGTACAGATCCTCCTACAATGAGCAGTTCTTC.

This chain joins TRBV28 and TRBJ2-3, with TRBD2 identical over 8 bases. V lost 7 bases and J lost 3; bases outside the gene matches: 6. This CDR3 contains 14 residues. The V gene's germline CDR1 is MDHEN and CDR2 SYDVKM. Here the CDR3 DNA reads TGTGCCAGCATTCGGGGGGGCCCTACAGATACGCAGTATTTT. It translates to CASIRGGPTDTQYF.

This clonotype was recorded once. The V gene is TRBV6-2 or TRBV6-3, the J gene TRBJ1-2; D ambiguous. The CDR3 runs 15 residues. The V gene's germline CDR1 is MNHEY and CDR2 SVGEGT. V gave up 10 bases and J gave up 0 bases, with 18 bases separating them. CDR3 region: CATRRNSAANYGYTF. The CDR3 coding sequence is TGTGCCACCAGACGGAACAGTGCTGCTAACTATGGCTACACCTTC.

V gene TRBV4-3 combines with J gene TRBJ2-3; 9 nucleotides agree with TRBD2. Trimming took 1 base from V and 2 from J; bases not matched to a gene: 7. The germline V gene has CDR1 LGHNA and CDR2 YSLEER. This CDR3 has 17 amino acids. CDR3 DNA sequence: TGCGCCAGCAGCCAAGGGGCCGGGACTAGCCCCACAGATACGCAGTATTTT. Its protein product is CASSQGAGTSPTDTQYF.

Written as DNA, the CDR3 is TGTGCCAGCAGCCCCTCCCCCGGGAGGGCCGGCTACGAGCAGTACTTC. Protein: CASSPSPGRAGYEQYF. This chain joins TRBV7-2 and TRBJ2-7; TRBD2 matches 8 bases. The V and J ends lost 5 bases and 3 bases, in that order; junction bases with no gene match: 12. Germline CDR1 is SGHTA and CDR2 is FQGNSA. This CDR3 comprises 16 residues.

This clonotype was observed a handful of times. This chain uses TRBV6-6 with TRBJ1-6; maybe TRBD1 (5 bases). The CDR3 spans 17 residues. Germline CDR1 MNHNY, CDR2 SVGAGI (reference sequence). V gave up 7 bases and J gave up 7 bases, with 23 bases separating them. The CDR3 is CASTIPRTGRGNSPLHF. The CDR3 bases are TGTGCCAGCACCATTCCAAGGACGGGTCGGGGCAATTCACCCCTCCACTTT.

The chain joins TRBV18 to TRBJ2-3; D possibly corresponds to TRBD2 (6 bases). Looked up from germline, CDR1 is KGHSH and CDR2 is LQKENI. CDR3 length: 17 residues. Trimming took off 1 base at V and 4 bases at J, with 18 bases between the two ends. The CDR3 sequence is CASSPRTSQRLADTQYF. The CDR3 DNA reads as TGTGCCAGCTCACCACGAACTAGCCAGAGACTGGCAGATACGCAGTATTTT.

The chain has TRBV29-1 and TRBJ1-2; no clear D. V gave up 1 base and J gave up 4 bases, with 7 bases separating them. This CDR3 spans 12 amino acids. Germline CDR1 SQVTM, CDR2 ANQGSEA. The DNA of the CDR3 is TGCAGCGTTGAAGTGGACCTCTATGGCTACACCTTC. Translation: CSVEVDLYGYTF.